Listed below are T cell receptor beta chains from one sample, sequenced in a study of CD4 T cells in relation to SARS-CoV-2 and coronaviruses. Here immunoSEQ multiplex PCR was the method, and the copy in TCRdb shows in-frame clones only, minus some. The sample has some 30,000 clones, around three quarters seen once. The antigens of these receptors remain unknown. Sequencing was done on a sample of CD4+ T cells from PBMCs, cultured in vitro. The receptors were sampled from a human donor in good health. The CDR3 runs from the conserved cysteine through the conserved F or W. A D gene is named only where the DNA matches it firmly. Rows may omit the clone size; those that give it use once, few, many or a size class.

clone_size	v_call	d_call	j_call	cdr3_aa	cdr3_nt
NA	TRBV7-8	TRBD1	TRBJ1-2	CASSLLGQGSYGYTF	TGTGCCAGCAGCCTCTTAGGACAGGGGAGCTATGGCTACACCTTC
NA	TRBV7-2	TRBD1	TRBJ2-5	CASSLSGTGFQETQYF	TGTGCCAGCAGCTTATCGGGGACAGGATTCCAAGAGACCCAGTACTTC
NA	TRBV5-6	TRBD2	TRBJ2-3	CASSLDSGMPDTQYF	TGTGCCAGCAGCTTGGATAGCGGGATGCCAGATACGCAGTATTTT
NA	TRBV5-5	TRBD2	TRBJ2-1	CASSLVSGRMYNEQFF	TGTGCCAGCAGCTTGGTGAGCGGGAGGATGTACAATGAGCAGTTCTTC
NA	TRBV4-3	NA	TRBJ1-1	CASSQKVTEGNTEAFF	TGCGCCAGCAGCCAGAAGGTGACAGAGGGAAACACTGAAGCTTTCTTT
NA	TRBV14	TRBD2	TRBJ2-1	CASSQIAGVGNEQFF	TGTGCCAGCAGCCAAATAGCGGGAGTTGGCAATGAGCAGTTCTTC
NA	TRBV6-5	TRBD1	TRBJ1-2	CATNRQGASDGYTF	TGTGCCACCAACCGGCAGGGGGCTTCTGATGGCTACACCTTC
NA	TRBV6-1	NA	TRBJ1-4	CASSERGGDWIGGEKLFF	TGTGCCAGCAGTGAAAGAGGAGGGGATTGGATTGGAGGTGAAAAACTGTTTTTT
NA	TRBV7-8	NA	TRBJ2-7	CASSVGHSSGYEQYF	TGTGCCAGCAGCGTGGGACATTCTTCAGGCTACGAGCAGTACTTC
NA	TRBV7-2	TRBD1	TRBJ1-1	CASSLTGGNTEAFF	TGTGCCAGCAGCTTAACAGGGGGGAACACTGAAGCTTTCTTT
NA	TRBV9	NA	TRBJ1-1	CASSAVQGFEGNTEAFF	TGTGCCAGCAGCGCCGTACAGGGATTCGAGGGGAACACTGAAGCTTTCTTT
NA	TRBV21-1	NA	TRBJ2-7	CASSSPGQGLPYEQYF	TGTGCCAGCAGTTCTCCGGGACAGGGACTCCCCTACGAGCAGTACTTC
NA	TRBV5-1	NA	TRBJ1-4	CASSPRGPGRANEKLFF	TGCGCCAGCAGCCCCCGGGGGCCCGGACGGGCTAATGAAAAACTGTTTTTT
NA	TRBV1	NA	TRBJ2-7	CTSSQGVAGGLNAREQYF	TGCACCAGCAGCCAAGGGGTAGCGGGGGGGCTTAATGCTCGGGAGCAGTACTTC
NA	TRBV4-1	TRBD2	TRBJ2-3	CASSQRGAGGGTDTQYF	TGCGCCAGCAGCCAGAGGGGAGCGGGGGGCGGGACAGATACGCAGTATTTT
NA	TRBV6-1	NA	TRBJ1-2	CASSESNSPRGYGYTF	TGTGCCAGCAGTGAAAGCAACAGCCCGAGGGGCTATGGCTACACCTTC
once	TRBV7-2	NA	TRBJ2-5	CASSLTIQETQYF	TGTGCCAGCAGCTTAACTATTCAAGAGACCCAGTACTTC
NA	TRBV2	TRBD1	TRBJ2-7	CATATDRGYEQYF	TGTGCCACAGCAACCGACAGGGGGTACGAGCAGTACTTC
few	TRBV3-1/TRBV3-2	NA	TRBJ1-5	CASSQEVSQPQHF	TGTGCCAGCAGCCAAGAAGTTAGTCAGCCCCAGCATTTT
once	TRBV7-2	TRBD2	TRBJ2-3	CASSPFFAGVNTQYF	TGTGCCAGCAGCCCCTTCTTCGCGGGGGTAAATACGCAGTATTTT
NA	TRBV4-2	NA	TRBJ1-5	CASSQGTVEQPQHF	TGTGCCAGCAGCCAAGGCACAGTGGAGCAGCCCCAGCATTTT
NA	TRBV6-5	NA	TRBJ2-7	CAAGEAGFSYEQYF	TGTGCCGCCGGGGAAGCGGGCTTCTCCTACGAGCAGTACTTC
few	TRBV5-6	NA	TRBJ1-5	CASSLWGALTNQPQHF	TGTGCCAGCAGCTTGTGGGGGGCACTGACCAATCAGCCCCAGCATTTT
NA	TRBV7-2	NA	TRBJ2-7	CASLEGAEYEQYF	TGTGCCTCCCTGGAAGGGGCAGAGTACGAGCAGTACTTC
NA	TRBV3-1/TRBV3-2	NA	TRBJ2-7	CASSQGAGQIYEQYF	TGTGCCAGCAGCCAAGGCGCGGGGCAAATCTACGAGCAGTACTTC
NA	TRBV19	NA	TRBJ1-1	CASSINTEAFF	TGTGCCAGTAGTATTAACACTGAAGCTTTCTTT
NA	TRBV12-3/TRBV12-4	NA	TRBJ2-1	CASSLTGYNEQFF	TGTGCCAGCAGTTTAACAGGCTACAATGAGCAGTTCTTC
NA	TRBV19	NA	TRBJ2-3	CASSFRQTSTDTQYF	TGTGCCAGTAGTTTTCGGCAAACTAGCACAGATACGCAGTATTTT
NA	TRBV15	TRBD1	TRBJ1-4	CATSRDYHTGAQSATNEKLFF	TGTGCCACCAGCAGAGATTATCATACAGGGGCTCAATCAGCAACTAATGAAAAACTGTTTTTT
once	TRBV4-3	TRBD1	TRBJ2-3	CASSRAGGIDTQYF	TGCGCCAGCAGCCGGGCAGGGGGCATAGATACGCAGTATTTT
NA	TRBV7-3	TRBD2	TRBJ2-5	CASSLKGLAGETQYF	TGTGCCAGCAGCCTAAAGGGCCTAGCGGGAGAGACCCAGTACTTC
few	TRBV7-6	NA	TRBJ1-5	CASSPKTGYPNQPQHF	TGTGCCAGCAGCCCAAAGACAGGCTACCCCAATCAGCCCCAGCATTTT
NA	TRBV27	TRBD1	TRBJ2-3	CASSLLGVGGQGYDTQYF	TGTGCCAGCAGTTTATTGGGTGTAGGTGGACAGGGCTACGATACGCAGTATTTT
NA	TRBV30	NA	TRBJ2-1	CAWTPGSGYNEQFF	TGTGCCTGGACCCCGGGTAGCGGCTACAATGAGCAGTTCTTC
NA	TRBV4-3	TRBD2	TRBJ2-3	CASSHGTSGGAGTDTQYF	TGCGCCAGCAGCCATGGGACTAGCGGGGGGGCCGGCACAGATACGCAGTATTTT
NA	TRBV7-9	NA	TRBJ1-2	CASSSTDSSYGYTF	TGTGCCAGCAGCTCCACAGACTCGTCCTATGGCTACACCTTC
NA	TRBV19	NA	TRBJ2-1	CASSILGLGNNEQFF	TGTGCCAGTAGTATTCTGGGCCTAGGAAACAATGAGCAGTTCTTC
NA	TRBV5-1	NA	TRBJ2-1	CASSLAGGGLGEQFF	TGCGCCAGCAGCTTGGCGGGCGGGGGCCTGGGTGAGCAGTTCTTC
NA	TRBV25-1	NA	TRBJ2-1	CASADDEQFF	TGTGCCAGCGCTGACGATGAGCAGTTCTTC
NA	TRBV4-2	NA	TRBJ2-6	CASSQGGRLSSGANVLTF	TGTGCCAGCAGCCAAGGGGGCCGCTTGAGCTCTGGGGCCAACGTCCTGACTTTC
NA	TRBV10-3	TRBD2	TRBJ2-3	CAISEASGGKTDTQYF	TGTGCCATCAGTGAGGCTAGCGGGGGGAAAACAGATACGCAGTATTTT
NA	TRBV18	TRBD2	TRBJ2-5	CASSPFASGVETQYF	TGTGCCAGCTCACCGTTCGCTAGCGGAGTGGAGACCCAGTACTTC